This T cell receptor beta chain was sequenced during a study of shared clonotypes between healthy human individuals. Study-wide background: Donors consisted of a couple of women and a few men between 18 and 49. Per donor, three plates held CD4 naive cells, three held CD4 memory, two held CD8 naive and one held CD8 memory.

Sequencing used immunoSEQ multiplex PCR; TCRdb keeps in-frame clones, though not all of them. The sample shows 550,000 to 750,000 clones, about 90% of them seen only once. The V gene lost 7 bases and the J gene lost 8 bases, with 24 bases spanning the gap. CDR3 length: 16 residues. CDR1 is ENHRY and CDR2 is SYGVKD in the germline V gene. Positive CCR7 selection of CD45RO-negative cells yielded the naive CD8 cells, and terminally differentiated effector memory CD45RA+ cells were excluded. The specimen was naive CD8+ T cells sorted from blood. The clonotype originates from a man aged 30-40 years in good health. The chain has TRBV10-3 and TRBJ2-1; weak D call: TRBD2 (7 bases). The CDR3 nucleotides read TGTGCCATCAACCCCAGGGCGGGAGCCAAGGGGGATGAGCAGTTCTTC. This translates into CAINPRAGAKGDEQFF.